These 18 T cell receptor beta chains share one sample of origin, sequenced in a study of control samples from healthy donors and cancer patients. Generated by immunoSEQ multiplex PCR, the TCRdb table keeps only in-frame clones and is missing some. Of tens of thousands of clones detected, about 81% appear once; the ten largest clones hold roughly 40%. Sequenced input: PBMCs. Source of these receptors: a man between 65 and 80 years old with lung cancer.

The CDR3 DNA follows: TGCGCCAGCAGTCTTGATTGGAATTCGGAGACCCAGTACTTC. Protein: CASSLDWNSETQYF. V and J are TRBV23-1 and TRBJ2-5; D is uncertain. TRBV23-1 is an ORF, with its function uncertain. V was cut by 4 bases and J by 5 bases, with 14 bases left in between. The CDR3 totals 14 residues.

The chain carries TRBV5-6 and TRBJ1-2; TRBD1 might be the D (5 bases). Germline V gives CDR1 SGHDT, CDR2 YYEEEE. The CDR3 extends over 14 amino acids. V dropped 5 bases and J dropped 2 bases, with 13 bases sitting between them. In DNA form, the CDR3 reads TGTGCCAGCAGAGAGGAGGGGCTCAACTATGGCTACACCTTC. It codes for CASREEGLNYGYTF.

This clone has a single count. V gene TRBV11-2 combines with J gene TRBJ2-7; D unclear. Between the trimmed V and J ends, which lost 3 bases and 6 bases, there was a span of 12 bases. Per the germline V gene, CDR1 is SGHAT and CDR2 is FQNNGV. This CDR3 contains 13 residues. The CDR3 nucleotides are TGTGCCAGCAGCTTTATTGGACCCGTCGAGCAGTACTTC. It is translated as CASSFIGPVEQYF.

As DNA, the CDR3 is TGTGCCAGCTCACCAAGGACACGGGTCTATGGCTACACCTTC. This gives the protein CASSPRTRVYGYTF. The rearrangement uses TRBV18 and TRBJ1-2, with D perhaps matching TRBD1 (5 bases). Germline V lookup: CDR1 KGHSH, CDR2 LQKENI. This CDR3 comprises 14 residues. V lost 2 bases, J lost 4 bases, and 11 bases lay in between.

This clone was counted only a few times. The chain is built from TRBV4-3 and TRBJ2-3; no clear D. The CDR3 spans 15 residues. V was shortened by 6 bases and J by 1 base, with 14 bases between the two germline ends. CDR1 and CDR2 from the germline V gene are LGHNA and YSLEER. This CDR3 reads CASSPQVAGTDTQYF. For the CDR3, the DNA is TGCGCCAGCAGTCCCCAAGTCGCGGGCACAGATACGCAGTATTTT.

CDR3 sequence (DNA): TGCAGCGCGAGCCACGGGAACACTGAAGCTTTCTTT. Its translation: CSASHGNTEAFF. The gene calls are TRBV29-1 and TRBJ1-1; D gene unclear. V shed 7 bases and J shed 1 base, with 10 bases lying between them. The CDR3 spans 12 residues. Germline CDR1 is SQVTM and CDR2 is ANQGSEA. Using reference TRBV29-1 and TRBJ1-1 for the parts outside the CDR3, the full variable domain is SAVISQKPSRDICQRGTSLTIQCQVDSQVTMMFWYRQQPGQSLTLIATANQGSEATYESGFVIDKFPISRPNLTFSTLTVSNMSPEDSSIYLCSASHGNTEAFFGQGTRLTVV.

This clone has only a few counts. The rearrangement joins TRBV14 to TRBJ1-2; D might be TRBD1 (5 bases). The germline V and J ends were trimmed by 2 bases and 7 bases, with 14 bases remaining between them. This CDR3 has 14 residues. CDR1 is SGHDN and CDR2 is FVKESK in the germline V gene. The CDR3 DNA reads as TGTGCCAGCAGCCAACGTTCAGGGTATCTTGGCTACACCTTC. It specifies CASSQRSGYLGYTF.

The chain has TRBV7-8 and TRBJ2-7; the D gene is possibly TRBD2 (5 bases). CDR1 is SGHVS, CDR2 FQNEAQ, per germline. V was pared by 5 bases and J by 7 bases, with 18 bases between. The CDR3 covers 14 residues. In DNA form, the CDR3 reads TGTGCCAGCAGCGACGTATCTTGGTCGGGGGAGCAGTACTTC. Translating it yields CASSDVSWSGEQYF.

The chain carries TRBV5-6 and TRBJ2-7; 10 nucleotides align to TRBD1. V lost 6 bases, J lost 5 bases, and 14 bases stayed unmatched. The CDR3 has 16 amino acids. CDR1 and CDR2 from the germline V gene are SGHDT and YYEEEE. CDR3 loop: CASTALTGQGSHEQYF. As DNA, the CDR3 is TGTGCCAGCACGGCCCTAACGGGACAGGGGAGTCACGAGCAGTACTTC.

The chain links TRBV6-5 to TRBJ1-1; D is ambiguous. The CDR3 loop spans 14 amino acids. The V end lost 5 bases, the J end lost 1 base, and 11 bases lay between the germline ends. The germline V gene encodes CDR1 MNHEY and CDR2 SVGAGI. CDR3 DNA: TGTGCCAGCAGTACGGGCAGAACGAACACTGAAGCTTTCTTT. Protein sequence: CASSTGRTNTEAFF.

V and J are TRBV3-1 (or the pseudogene TRBV3-2) and TRBJ2-7; D is perhaps TRBD2 (6 bases). This CDR3 spans 16 amino acids. Trimming removed 3 bases at V and 2 bases at J, with 17 bases between. The germline gives CDR1 LGHDT, CDR2 YNNKEL (reference sequence). The CDR3 sequence: CASSHGRLGGTYEQYF. The CDR3 DNA reads TGTGCCAGCAGCCACGGACGTCTTGGAGGGACCTACGAGCAGTACTTC.

The V and J genes are TRBV4-1 and TRBJ2-5; D gene unclear. In germline, CDR1 is MGHRA, CDR2 YSYEKL. The CDR3 extends over 15 amino acids. Trimming cost V 1 base and J 1 base, with 10 bases left between them. CDR3 coding DNA: TGCGCCAGCAGCCAAGCCGCGAGAAGCCAAGAGACCCAGTACTTC. Protein sequence: CASSQAARSQETQYF.

The chain uses TRBV6-1 and TRBJ1-4, with TRBD1 matching over 8 bases. Looked up from germline, CDR1 is MNHNS and CDR2 is SASEGT. V lost 1 base, J lost 2 bases, and 0 bases stayed unmatched. The CDR3 has 15 amino acids. This chain's CDR3 is CASSEGQGTNEKLFF. CDR3 sequence (DNA): TGTGCCAGCAGTGAAGGACAGGGGACTAATGAAAAACTGTTTTTT.

This chain connects TRBV18 to TRBJ1-1, with D perhaps TRBD1 (6 bases). The V gene's germline CDR1 is KGHSH and CDR2 LQKENI. The CDR3 is made up of 15 amino acids. V lost 1 base and J lost 0, with 9 bases in between. CDR3 region: CASSPLGQLNTEAFF. The CDR3 nucleotides are TGTGCCAGCTCACCACTAGGACAGTTGAACACTGAAGCTTTCTTT.

The rearrangement joins TRBV5-1 to TRBJ2-3; 12 bases fit TRBD2. The CDR3 totals 17 residues. J was trimmed by 1 base and V by 4 bases; bases with no gene match: 7. CDR1 and CDR2 from the germline V gene are SGHRS and YFSETQ. CDR3 DNA: TGCGCCAGCAGCCCGGCTAGCGGGGGGGCTGGCACAGATACGCAGTATTTT. Translation gives CASSPASGGAGTDTQYF.

This clone came up once. This chain uses TRBV7-6 with TRBJ2-2, with D perhaps TRBD1 (5 bases). V was pared by 5 bases and J by 1 base, with 8 bases between. This CDR3 spans 14 amino acids. The germline V gene encodes CDR1 SGHVS and CDR2 FNYEAQ. CDR3 loop: CASSRGQNTGELFF. The CDR3 coding sequence is TGTGCCAGCAGCCGAGGACAGAACACCGGGGAGCTGTTTTTT.

The chain carries TRBV9 and TRBJ1-1, with TRBD1 as a possible D gene (5 bases). Per the germline V gene, CDR1 is SGDLS and CDR2 is YYNGEE. V was cut by 0 bases and J by 1 base, with 10 bases left in between. This CDR3 has 15 amino acids. The CDR3: CASSVAGTENTEAFF. Written as DNA, the CDR3 is TGTGCCAGCAGCGTAGCCGGGACGGAGAACACTGAAGCTTTCTTT.

This clone appeared a single time. The gene calls are TRBV10-1 and TRBJ2-7; TRBD1 agrees at 11 bases. The CDR3 extends over 16 amino acids. CDR1 is WNHNN, CDR2 SYGVQD, per germline (reference sequence). V shed 4 bases and J 3 bases; nucleotides not matched to a gene: 8. CDR3 in amino acids: CASSADRGPVGYEQYF. CDR3 in DNA: TGCGCCAGCAGTGCGGACAGGGGGCCCGTAGGCTACGAGCAGTACTTC.